This TCR beta chain was recovered during a study of OX40 agonist ivuxolimab in advanced cancers. V lost 1 base and J 2 bases, leaving 6 bases between the germline ends. The length of the CDR3 is 13 residues. Germline V gene lookup returns CDR1 SGHNT and CDR2 YYREEE (reference sequence). Sequencing used immunoSEQ multiplex PCR; TCRdb keeps in-frame clones, though not all of them. The sample contains about 95,000 clones, 89% of which appear only once. Sample: CD4+ or CD8+ T cells sorted from blood, taken in a trial of the OX40 agonist ivuxolimab. J is TRBJ1-2 and V is TRBV5-4; D is uncertain. The clonotype comes from an adult with an advanced solid tumor such as melanoma, head and neck, liver or kidney cancer. This CDR3 is CASSLPANYGYTF. CDR3 nucleotide sequence: TGTGCCAGCAGCTTGCCGGCGAACTATGGCTACACCTTC.